This T cell receptor beta chain emerged from a study of early T cells in non-severe SARS-CoV-2 infection. The wider study: Unsorted whole blood bulk RNA was sequenced, with unpaired chains. Study-wide findings and caveats: Missing private and CD4 specificities, VDJdb matching favored anti-spike CD8 responses.

V was clipped by 4 bases and J by 6 bases; unmatched bases: 11. CDR3 length equals 16 residues. From germline, CDR1 is SNHLY and CDR2 FYNNEI. This clonotype appeared a few times. Its target is not known. Unique molecular identifier tags were affixed to discrete cDNA molecules. MiXCR, run by TCRdb on the 5' RACE reads, gives a single entry per CDR3 protein. This table has some 89,000 distinct CDR3 sequences, approximately 11% appearing once. The TCR sequence derives from an adult who was a healthcare worker with PCR-confirmed SARS-CoV-2 infection or an uninfected control (not recorded which). Sequenced here: whole blood, sampled at baseline. V gene TRBV2 combines with J gene TRBJ2-7, with 11 bases aligning to TRBD2. Here the CDR3 reads CASSGLAGGQGSEQYF. For the CDR3, the DNA is TGTGCCAGCAGTGGGCTAGCGGGAGGCCAAGGGTCCGAGCAGTACTTC.